This T cell receptor (beta chain) was recovered during a study of OX40 agonist ivuxolimab in advanced cancers. V lost 1 base and J lost 2, with 11 bases in between. The CDR3 contains 15 residues. Germline CDR1 reads LGHNA; CDR2 reads YSLEER. Assay used: immunoSEQ multiplex PCR; TCRdb lists only in-frame clones, some missing. The table lists tens of thousands of clones, 70% to 90% of them singletons. This receptor was taken from an adult with an advanced solid tumor such as melanoma, head and neck, liver or kidney cancer. The sequences come from CD4+ or CD8+ T cells sorted from blood, collected in a trial of the OX40 agonist ivuxolimab. The rearrangement links TRBV4-3 to TRBJ2-5; D remains ambiguous. The CDR3 spells CASSQGVGLQETQYF. The CDR3 nucleotides are TGCGCCAGCAGCCAAGGGGTTGGGCTACAAGAGACCCAGTACTTC.